This TCR beta chain came from a study of blood T cell repertoires in COVID-19. Study details: Acute and convalescent COVID-19 samples came from the United States, Italy and Spain.

CDR1 LNHNV and CDR2 YYDKDF come from the germline V gene (reference sequence). The CDR3 is 15 residues long. The V gene end was trimmed by 2 bases and the J gene end by 5 bases; junction bases not matched to a gene: 6. Methods used by the authors: Nucleated cell number was recorded as an estimate derived from reference gene primer amplification. Using immunoSEQ multiplex PCR, the repertoire was profiled, and TCRdb retains in-frame clones only, with some absent. Clone size and V and J calls were adopted from that table, with D and trimming inferred from the DNA. Seen here are around 78,000 clones, 86% observed once, and the top ten hold about 25%.

Sequenced input: peripheral blood. The J gene is TRBJ1-1, the V gene TRBV15; TRBD1 matches at 9 bases. The receptor was derived from a man over 45 with active or convalescent COVID-19. As DNA, the CDR3 is TGTGCCACCAGCAGAACTACGGGACAGGGAACTGAAGCTTTCTTT. Protein: CATSRTTGQGTEAFF.